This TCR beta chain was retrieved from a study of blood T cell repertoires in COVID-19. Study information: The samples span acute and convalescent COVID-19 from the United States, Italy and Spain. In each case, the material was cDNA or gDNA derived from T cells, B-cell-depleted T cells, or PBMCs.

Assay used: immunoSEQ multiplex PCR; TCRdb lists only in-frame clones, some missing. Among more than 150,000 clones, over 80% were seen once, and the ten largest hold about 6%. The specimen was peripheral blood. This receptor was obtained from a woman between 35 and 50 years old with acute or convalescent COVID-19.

The CDR3 DNA follows: TGTGCCTGGAGTCAGAGGGGGGGTCAAGCTTTCTTT. Amino acid sequence: CAWSQRGGQAFF. The V call is TRBV30, the J call TRBJ1-1; D is possibly TRBD1 (6 bases). The CDR3 runs to 12 residues. The germline CDR1 and CDR2 sequences are GTSNPN and SVGIG (reference sequence). Trimming took 2 bases from V and 9 from J, leaving 13 bases between them. Supplemented by reference TRBV30 and TRBJ1-1, the full variable domain reads SQTIHQWPATLVQPVGSPLSLECTVEGTSNPNLYWYRQAAGRGLQLLFYSVGIGQISSEVPQNLSASRPQDRQFILSSKKLLLSDSGFYLCAWSQRGGQAFFGQGTRLTVV.